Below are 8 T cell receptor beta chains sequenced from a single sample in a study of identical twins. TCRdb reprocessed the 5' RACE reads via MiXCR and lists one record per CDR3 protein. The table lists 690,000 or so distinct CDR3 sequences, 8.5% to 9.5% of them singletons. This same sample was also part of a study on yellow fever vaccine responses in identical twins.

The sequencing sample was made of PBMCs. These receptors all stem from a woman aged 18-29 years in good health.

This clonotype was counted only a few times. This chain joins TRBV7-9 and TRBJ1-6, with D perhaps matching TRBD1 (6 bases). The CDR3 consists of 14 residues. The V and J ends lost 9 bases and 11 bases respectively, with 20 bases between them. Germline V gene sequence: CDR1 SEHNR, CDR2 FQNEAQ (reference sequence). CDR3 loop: CASNTGTNVAPLHF. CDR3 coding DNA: TGTGCCAGTAATACCGGGACAAACGTAGCACCCCTCCACTTT.

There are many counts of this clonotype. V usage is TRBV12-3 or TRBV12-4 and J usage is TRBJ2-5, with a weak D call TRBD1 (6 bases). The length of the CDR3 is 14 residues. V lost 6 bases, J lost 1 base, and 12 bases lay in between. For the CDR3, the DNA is TGTGCCAGCAGCCAAACAGGGCTCCAAGAGACCCAGTACTTC. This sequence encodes CASSQTGLQETQYF.

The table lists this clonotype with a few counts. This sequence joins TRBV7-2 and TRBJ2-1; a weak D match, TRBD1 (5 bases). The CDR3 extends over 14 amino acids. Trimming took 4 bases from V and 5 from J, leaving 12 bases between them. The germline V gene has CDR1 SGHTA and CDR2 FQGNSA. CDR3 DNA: TGTGCCAGCAGCTATCTGACAGTTAACAATGAGCAGTTCTTC. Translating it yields CASSYLTVNNEQFF.

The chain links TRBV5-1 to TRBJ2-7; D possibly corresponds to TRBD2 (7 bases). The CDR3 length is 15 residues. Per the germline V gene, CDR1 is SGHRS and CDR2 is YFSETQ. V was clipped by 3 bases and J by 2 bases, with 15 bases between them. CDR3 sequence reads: CASSWGGGTTYEQYF. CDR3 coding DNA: TGCGCCAGCAGCTGGGGGGGAGGGACAACCTACGAGCAGTACTTC.

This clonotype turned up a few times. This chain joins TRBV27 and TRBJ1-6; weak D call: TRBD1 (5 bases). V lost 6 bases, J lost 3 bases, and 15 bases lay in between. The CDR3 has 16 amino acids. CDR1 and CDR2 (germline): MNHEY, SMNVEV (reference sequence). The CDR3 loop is CASRLPGLGYNSPLHF. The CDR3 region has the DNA TGTGCCAGCAGACTTCCGGGACTGGGCTATAATTCACCCCTCCACTTT.

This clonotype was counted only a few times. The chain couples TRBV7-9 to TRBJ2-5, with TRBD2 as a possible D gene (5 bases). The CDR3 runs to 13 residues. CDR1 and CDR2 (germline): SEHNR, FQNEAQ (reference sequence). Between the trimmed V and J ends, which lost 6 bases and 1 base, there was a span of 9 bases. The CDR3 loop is CASRRGGQETQYF. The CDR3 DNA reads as TGTGCCAGCAGAAGAGGAGGCCAAGAGACCCAGTACTTC. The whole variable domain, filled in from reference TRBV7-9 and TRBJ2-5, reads DTGVSQNPRHKITKRGQNVTFRCDPISEHNRLYWYRQTLGQGPEFLTYFQNEAQLEKSRLLSDRFSAERPKGSFSTLEIQRTEQGDSAMYLCASRRGGQETQYFGPGTRLLVL.

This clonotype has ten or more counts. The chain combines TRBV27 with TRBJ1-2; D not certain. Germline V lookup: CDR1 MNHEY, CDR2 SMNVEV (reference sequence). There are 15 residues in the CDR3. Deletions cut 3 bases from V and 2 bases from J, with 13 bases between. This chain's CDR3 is CASSFLPVKNYGYTF. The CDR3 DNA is TGTGCCAGCAGTTTCCTGCCAGTTAAGAACTATGGCTACACCTTC.

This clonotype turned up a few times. CDR3 in DNA: TGCAGGGGGGGATCGACTAATGAAAAACTGTTTTTT. Its protein is CRGGSTNEKLFF. This chain connects TRBV20-1 to TRBJ1-4; D is perhaps TRBD1 (5 bases). This CDR3 comprises 12 residues. Looked up from germline, CDR1 is DFQATT and CDR2 is SNEGSKA (reference sequence).